This T cell receptor (beta chain) was obtained from a study of blood T cell repertoires in COVID-19 (dated by TCRdb to 2018 to 2020). For context, the study as a whole: Collaborator samples came from the United States, Italy and Spain and covered acute and convalescent phases of COVID-19. A de-identified subject ID, COVID-19 status, age in years and sex were almost always included in the sample metadata. Where HLA class I and class II types were available, the types were taken from metadata supplied by the sample provider, not from assay-based typing. The repertoires were released in a freely available public database intended as a resource for research on the immune response to SARS-CoV-2. Samples came from the ongoing ImmuneRACE study (first 160 participants) plus 1,254 subjects from 6 global collaborators. The prospective study material was composed of cDNA or gDNA derived from T cells, B-cell-depleted T cells, or PBMCs. Deeply sampled blood TCRbeta repertoires from subjects exposed to, actively infected with, or recovered from COVID-19 were included in the dataset.

Turning to this clone: What antigen it recognizes has not been identified. Base quality data are lacking; no much larger clone is found one base away.

Overall study results and their limits: Clinical and demographic metadata were provided uncurated, with the amount varying by source and participant.

TCRbeta CDR3 regions were amplified from genomic DNA by means of the immunoSEQ Assay, a bias-controlled multiplex PCR. In the paper's pipeline: The number of nucleated cells in each sample was estimated by amplification of reference gene primers within the assay. Sequence reads were collapsed and filtered to measure the absolute abundance of every unique TCRbeta CDR3 rearrangement. For each sample, productive Simpson clonality was calculated as the square root of Simpson's diversity index over productive rearrangements. As stored in TCRdb, this immuneACCESS dataset retains in-frame rearrangements with V and J assigned. A fraction of the clones does not appear; measured against another copy, unresolved V genes explain less than half of the discrepancy, and the remainder lacks a known reason. V, J and clone size derive from that table, while D and trimming were established from the DNA sequence. This sample lists around 300,000 clones; more than 75% were detected once. 1% of the sample belongs to the ten largest clones.

The collaborating institutions used their own protocols to collect whole blood in K2EDTA tubes. For TCRbeta analysis, collaborators shipped samples as frozen whole blood, isolated PBMCs, or DNA extracted from either of those sample types. The sample taken for sequencing was peripheral blood. This clonotype was sampled from a man aged 45-60 years with active or convalescent COVID-19.

At the DNA level, the sequence is TGTGCCAGCTCACAAGTGGAGGGCAATCAGCCCCAGCATTTT. Its amino acids are CASSQVEGNQPQHF. The V and J segments used are TRBV18 and TRBJ1-5, with the D gene uncertain. Trimming costs V 4 bases and J 2 bases, and their ends lie 9 bases apart. Reading from cysteine to phenylalanine, the CDR3 counts 14 amino acids. Of the read, only the CDR3 DNA is kept; its 42 bases are in frame from base 1. Per the germline V gene, KGHSH is the CDR1 and LQKENI is the CDR2.